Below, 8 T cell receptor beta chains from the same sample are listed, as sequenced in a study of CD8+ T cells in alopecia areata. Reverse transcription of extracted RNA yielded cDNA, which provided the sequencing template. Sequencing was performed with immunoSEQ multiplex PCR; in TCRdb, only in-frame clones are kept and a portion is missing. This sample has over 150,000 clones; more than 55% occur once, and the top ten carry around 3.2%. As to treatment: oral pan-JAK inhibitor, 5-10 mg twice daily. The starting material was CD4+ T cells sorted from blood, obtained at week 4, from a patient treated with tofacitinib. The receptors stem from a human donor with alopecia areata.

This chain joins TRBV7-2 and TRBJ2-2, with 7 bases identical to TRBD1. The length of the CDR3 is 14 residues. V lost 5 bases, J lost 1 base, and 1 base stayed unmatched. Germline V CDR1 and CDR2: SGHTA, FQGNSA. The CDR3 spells CASSRTGNTGELFF. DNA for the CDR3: TGTGCCAGCAGCCGGACAGGGAACACCGGGGAGCTGTTTTTT.

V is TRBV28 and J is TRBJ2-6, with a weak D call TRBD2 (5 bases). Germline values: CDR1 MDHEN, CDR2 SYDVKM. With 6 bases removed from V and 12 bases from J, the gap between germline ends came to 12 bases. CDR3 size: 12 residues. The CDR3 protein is CASRPGKLVLTF. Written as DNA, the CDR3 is TGTGCCAGCAGGCCGGGGAAACTCGTCCTGACTTTC.

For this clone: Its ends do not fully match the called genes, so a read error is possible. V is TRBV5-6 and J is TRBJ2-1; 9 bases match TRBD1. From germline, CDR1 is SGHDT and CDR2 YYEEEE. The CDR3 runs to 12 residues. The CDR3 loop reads CASSQQGADFVF. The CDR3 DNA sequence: TGTGCCAGCAGCCAACAGGGGGCCGACTTTGTCTTC. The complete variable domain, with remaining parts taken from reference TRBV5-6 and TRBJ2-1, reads DAGVTQSPTHLIKTRGQQVTLRCSPKSGHDTVSWYQQALGQGPQFIFQYYEEEERQRGNFPDRFSGHQFPNYSSELNVNALLLGDSALYLCASSQQGADFVFGPGTRLTVL.

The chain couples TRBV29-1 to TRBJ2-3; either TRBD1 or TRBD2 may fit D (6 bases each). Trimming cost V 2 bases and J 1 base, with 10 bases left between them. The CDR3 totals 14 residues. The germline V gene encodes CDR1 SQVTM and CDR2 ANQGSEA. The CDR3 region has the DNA TGCAGCGTTGAAAGGGGGGAAGGCACAGATACGCAGTATTTT. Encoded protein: CSVERGEGTDTQYF.

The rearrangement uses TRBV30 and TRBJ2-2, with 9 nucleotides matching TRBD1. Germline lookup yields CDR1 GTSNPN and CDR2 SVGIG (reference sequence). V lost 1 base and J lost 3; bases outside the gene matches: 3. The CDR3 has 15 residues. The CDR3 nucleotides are TGTGCCTGGAGTGCGACAGGGGGGGACACCGGGGAGCTGTTTTTT. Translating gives CAWSATGGDTGELFF.

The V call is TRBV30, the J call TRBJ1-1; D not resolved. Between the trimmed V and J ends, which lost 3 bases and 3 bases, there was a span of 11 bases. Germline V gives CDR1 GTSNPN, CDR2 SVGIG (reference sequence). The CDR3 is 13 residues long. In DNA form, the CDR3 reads TGTGCCTGGAGATCGGACCGATACACTGAAGCTTTCTTT. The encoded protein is CAWRSDRYTEAFF.

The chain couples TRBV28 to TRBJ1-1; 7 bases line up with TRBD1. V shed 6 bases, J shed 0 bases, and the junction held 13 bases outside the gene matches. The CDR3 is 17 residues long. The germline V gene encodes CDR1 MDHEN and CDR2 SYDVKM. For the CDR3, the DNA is TGTGCCAGCAGCCGCCAGCTAAGGGGGCCGGTGAACACTGAAGCTTTCTTT. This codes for CASSRQLRGPVNTEAFF.

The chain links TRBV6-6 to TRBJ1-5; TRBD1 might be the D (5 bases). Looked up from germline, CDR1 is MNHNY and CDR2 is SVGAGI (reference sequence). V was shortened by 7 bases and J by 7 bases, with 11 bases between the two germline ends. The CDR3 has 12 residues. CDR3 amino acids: CASTQRGQPQHF. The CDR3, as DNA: TGTGCCAGCACCCAGAGGGGCCAGCCCCAGCATTTT.